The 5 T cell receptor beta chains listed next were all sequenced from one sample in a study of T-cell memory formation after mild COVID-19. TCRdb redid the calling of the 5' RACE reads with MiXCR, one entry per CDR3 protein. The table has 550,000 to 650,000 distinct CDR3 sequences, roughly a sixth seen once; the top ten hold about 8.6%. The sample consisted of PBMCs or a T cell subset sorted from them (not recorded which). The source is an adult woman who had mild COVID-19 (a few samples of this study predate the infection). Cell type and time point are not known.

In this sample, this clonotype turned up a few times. The chain's CDR3 is CASSQFSPQGDGYTF. CDR3 nucleotide sequence: TGTGCCAGCAGCCAATTCTCCCCCCAGGGGGATGGCTACACCTTC. This chain links TRBV4-2 with TRBJ1-2; 7 bases agree with TRBD1. With 2 bases clipped from V and 6 bases from J, the junction kept 9 bases outside the gene matches. The CDR3 loop spans 15 amino acids. Germline-derived CDR1 and CDR2 are LGHNA and YNFKEQ.

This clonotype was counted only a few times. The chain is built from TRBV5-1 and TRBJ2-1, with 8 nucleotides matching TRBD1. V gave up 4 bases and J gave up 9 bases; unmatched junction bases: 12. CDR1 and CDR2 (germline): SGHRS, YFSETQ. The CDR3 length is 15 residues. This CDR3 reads CASSQTGGSNGEQFF. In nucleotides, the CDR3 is TGCGCCAGCAGCCAAACAGGGGGTAGTAACGGTGAGCAGTTCTTC.

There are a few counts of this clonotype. The CDR3 reads CASSHGDREADTQYF. The CDR3 nucleotides read TGTGCCAGCAGCCATGGGGACAGGGAGGCAGATACGCAGTATTTT. The rearrangement joins TRBV3-1 to TRBJ2-3, with TRBD1 matching 9 bases. CDR3 length equals 15 residues. The V segment lost 3 bases and the J segment 4 bases; nucleotides outside the gene matches: 5. CDR1 LGHDT and CDR2 YNNKEL come from the germline V gene (reference sequence).

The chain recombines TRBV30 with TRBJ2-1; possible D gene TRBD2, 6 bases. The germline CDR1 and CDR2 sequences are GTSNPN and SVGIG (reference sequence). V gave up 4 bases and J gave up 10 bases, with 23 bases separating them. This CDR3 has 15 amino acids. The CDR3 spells CAWTLRGANSWEQFF. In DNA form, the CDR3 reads TGTGCCTGGACCCTGCGGGGTGCCAACTCCTGGGAGCAGTTCTTC.

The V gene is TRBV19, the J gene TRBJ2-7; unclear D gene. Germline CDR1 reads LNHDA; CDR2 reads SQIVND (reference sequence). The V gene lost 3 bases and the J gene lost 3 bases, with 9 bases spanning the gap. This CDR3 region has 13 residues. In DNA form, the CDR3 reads TGTGCCAGTAGTATGGTCGGAGTCTACGAGCAGTACTTC. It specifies CASSMVGVYEQYF.